The 5 T cell receptor beta chains in this list originate from one sample, sequenced in a study of T cells expressing NK-cell markers. TCRdb reprocessed the 5' RACE reads and keeps a single row for each CDR3 protein, giving no DNA. Found here are 500,000 to 600,000 distinct CDR3 sequences; the top ten clones hold roughly 3.6%. Sequenced: blood T cells: a sorted CD56 or NKG2C T cell subset, CD4+ or CD8+ T cells, or bulk PBMC T cells (not recorded which). The receptors here all came from a man aged 18 to 30 in good health.

The chain combines TRBV29-1 with TRBJ2-3; TCRdb reports TRBD2, a call that lacks DNA to check it against. Germline lookup yields CDR1 SQVTM and CDR2 ANQGSEA. This CDR3 has 14 amino acids. The CDR3: CSVGLAGARDTQYF.

The chain joins TRBV5-5 to TRBJ2-1; TCRdb selects TRBD1, and the lack of DNA leaves this call unchecked. The CDR3 sequence is 15 residues long. Germline V CDR1 and CDR2: SGHKS, YYEKEE (reference sequence). The CDR3 here is CASTAGQNSYNEQFF. The full variable domain, with the rest looked up from reference TRBV5-5 and TRBJ2-1, is DAGVTQSPTHLIKTRGQQVTLRCSPISGHKSVSWYQQVLGQGPQFIFQYYEKEERGRGNFPDRFSARQFPNYSSELNVNALLLGDSALYLCASTAGQNSYNEQFFGPGTRLTVL.

The chain uses TRBV6-1 and TRBJ2-1; the D call from TCRdb, TRBD2, cannot be confirmed without DNA. The CDR3 consists of 16 residues. The germline V gene has CDR1 MNHNS and CDR2 SASEGT. The CDR3 region is CASSVLAGGRSDEQFF.

This chain links TRBV12-3 or TRBV12-4 with TRBJ2-1; as DNA is missing, the TRBD2 call by TCRdb cannot be tested. The CDR3 loop spans 16 amino acids. The CDR3 region is CASSLVSGPSPNEQFF.

The rearrangement uses TRBV5-8 and TRBJ1-4; absent DNA, TCRdb's TRBD1 call cannot be checked. CDR1 and CDR2 from the germline V gene are SGHTS and YDEGEE. The CDR3 contains 15 residues. CDR3: CASRPGTVTNEKLFF.